This T cell receptor beta chain was identified in a study of metastatic and nonmetastatic thyroid tumors. Background on the study: Repertoires from blood and tumor or nodule tissue of malignant and benign thyroid patients were compared.

Study outcomes and limitations: Versus benign nodules, malignant thyroid tumors reportedly had significantly higher TCR beta diversity, in blood and tumor.

Original handling: The authors used CDR3 differences across clinicopathological groups to build a distant-metastasis classifier for papillary thyroid cancer. Via MiXCR, TCRdb re-called the PCR reads. The V and J calls, along with clone size, are taken from TCRdb and not from the paper's own processing. The repertoire has about 38,000 clones, roughly 45% of them found once; the top ten carry around 22%. The V gene's germline CDR1 is SGHNT and CDR2 YENEEA. V dropped 0 bases and J dropped 9 bases, with 6 bases sitting between them. The CDR3 is 13 amino acids. Notes on this clone: Antigen unknown.

Not a single patient had been given any form of treatment at any point before undergoing thyroid surgery. The sequencing sample was made of tumor tissue. The sequence was obtained from a male donor with papillary thyroid cancer or a benign thyroid nodule (not recorded which). Some clones in this sample may be carry-over from other donors' samples. The chain recombines TRBV11-3 with TRBJ1-6; the D gene is possibly TRBD1 (5 bases). The CDR3 is CASSLERGSPLHF. As DNA, the CDR3 is TGTGCCAGCAGCTTAGAAAGGGGTTCACCCCTCCACTTT.